This T cell receptor beta chain originates from a study of blood T cells in healthy people across ages. V was pared by 2 bases and J by 2 bases, with 4 bases of the junction left unmatched. The germline gives CDR1 DFQATT, CDR2 SNEGSKA (reference sequence). The CDR3 covers 15 residues. A sample-barcoded 5' primer and a J-beta primer mix were used in a second PCR of roughly 6 to 12 cycles. TCRdb reanalysed the 5' RACE reads using MiXCR and keeps one entry per CDR3 protein. The profile shows some 560,000 distinct CDR3 sequences, roughly a quarter of them singletons. The same sample was also studied in work on T cells of mothers and their children. Per that paper: A few healthy Caucasian mothers gave samples, and so did their six children.

The receptor comes from a boy between 2 and 10 years old in good health. Specimen: blood. The chain couples TRBV20-1 to TRBJ2-2, with TRBD1 identical over 8 bases. The CDR3 region is CSARIGQGNTGELFF. In DNA form, the CDR3 reads TGCAGTGCTAGAATAGGACAGGGAAACACCGGGGAGCTGTTTTTT.